This is a list of T cell receptor beta chains from one sample in a study of blood T cell repertoires in COVID-19. The data were produced by immunoSEQ multiplex PCR, yet TCRdb's version contains in-frame clones alone and is incomplete. The table lists 300,000 or so clones, around four fifths of them singletons. The material sequenced was peripheral blood. These receptors all come from a woman aged 45-59 years with active or convalescent COVID-19. The CDR3 runs from the conserved cysteine through the conserved F or W. A clone size is listed for some rows: how often the clone was seen (once, few, many), or a class if it is expanded.

len | abundance | j_gene | v_gene | CDR3aa
15 | once | TRBJ2-3 | TRBV3-1/TRBV3-2 | CASSQASGLTDTQYF
15 | . | TRBJ1-3 | TRBV2 | CASSEIGVSGNTIYF
15 | few | TRBJ1-5 | TRBV28 | CASGYRTDSNQPQHF
16 | . | TRBJ2-1 | TRBV7-9 | CASTELVRVYYNEQFF
11 | . | TRBJ2-7 | TRBV6-5 | CASRTGYEQYF
14 | few | TRBJ1-2 | TRBV6-5 | CASSSLQGAQGYTF
17 | . | TRBJ2-1 | TRBV19 | CASSIGYAAGGYNEQFF
13 | . | TRBJ1-5 | TRBV6-4 | CASTPGGNQPQHF
13 | . | TRBJ2-7 | TRBV5-1 | CASSLQGSYEQYF
16 | . | TRBJ1-2 | TRBV4-1 | CASSQVGGGTNYGYTF
18 | . | TRBJ2-3 | TRBV7-9 | CASSLATSGGPSTDTQYF
16 | . | TRBJ2-6 | TRBV14 | CASSTRGGAGANVLTF
18 | . | TRBJ2-2 | TRBV25-1 | CASSDYRAEGVNTGELFF
17 | . | TRBJ1-2 | TRBV9 | CASSASGGTGTRDGYTF
16 | . | TRBJ2-7 | TRBV3-1/TRBV3-2 | CASSQGVSGSINEQYF
14 | . | TRBJ1-4 | TRBV7-2 | CASSWDRGREKLFF
15 | . | TRBJ2-7 | TRBV7-2 | CASSPREAPPYEQYF
16 | once | TRBJ1-6 | TRBV2 | CASSLTLWRYNSPLHF
15 | . | TRBJ1-3 | TRBV13 | CASSSRGRTGNTIYF
15 | . | TRBJ1-6 | TRBV27 | CASSRTGLGNSPLHF
13 | few | TRBJ1-1 | TRBV2 | CASSYTGNTEAFF
17 | . | TRBJ2-1 | TRBV4-1 | CASSRGLAGGLYNEQFF
14 | . | TRBJ1-2 | TRBV6-5 | CASSQTPPNYGYTF
15 | . | TRBJ2-1 | TRBV11-3 | CASSSVTSGSSEQFF
14 | . | TRBJ2-5 | TRBV5-1 | CASSSQTGQETQYF
14 | . | TRBJ1-2 | TRBV6-4 | CASSVHGGIYGYTF
14 | . | TRBJ1-4 | TRBV5-4 | CASSLKGGDEKLFF
14 | . | TRBJ2-7 | TRBV2 | CASRGGSRYYEQYF
14 | . | TRBJ2-1 | TRBV4-2 | CASSYGLLPDEQFF
13 | . | TRBJ1-4 | TRBV19 | CASSTQDSEKLFF
14 | once | TRBJ1-1 | TRBV6-5 | CASSPPYYSTEAFF
15 | . | TRBJ1-2 | TRBV7-9 | CASSLGAGGNYGYTF
13 | . | TRBJ2-7 | TRBV5-1 | CASSFSGTTGQYF
16 | . | TRBJ2-2 | TRBV7-2 | CASSLKLAGATGELFF
16 | . | TRBJ1-2 | TRBV3-1/TRBV3-2 | CASSQAHPGGPYGYTF
15 | . | TRBJ1-3 | TRBV11-2 | CASSPGVYSGNTIYF
12 | once | TRBJ1-6 | TRBV18 | CASSPPDSPLHF
12 | . | TRBJ2-1 | TRBV7-2 | CASSLANREQFF
16 | . | TRBJ2-1 | TRBV9 | CASSARLAGVANEQFF
16 | . | TRBJ1-3 | TRBV18 | CASSPPGGSSGNTIYF
13 | . | TRBJ2-1 | TRBV28 | CASSPRLALEQFF
16 | once | TRBJ1-1 | TRBV5-1 | CASSQRTGIMNTEAFF
19 | . | TRBJ2-7 | TRBV7-8 | CASSLRWDRGGPGSYEQYF
17 | . | TRBJ1-5 | TRBV30 | CAWSVRRGYKLHQPQHF
14 | . | TRBJ1-6 | TRBV5-6 | CASSLAGGLRPLHF
14 | . | TRBJ2-7 | TRBV6-2/TRBV6-3 | CASSLQGAQYEQYF
19 | . | TRBJ2-6 | TRBV11-2 | CASTTFDWTGDSGANVLTF
15 | . | TRBJ2-1 | TRBV6-5 | CASRDSGRAWNEQFF
14 | . | TRBJ1-2 | TRBV3-1/TRBV3-2 | CASSQGGSGGGYTF
14 | . | TRBJ1-1 | TRBV5-6 | CASSLGGGNTEAFF
12 | . | TRBJ1-1 | TRBV29-1 | CSVNGQGDVAFF
14 | . | TRBJ1-1 | TRBV15 | CATSRVGQPLLAFF
14 | once | TRBJ2-3 | TRBV7-9 | CASSLGPETDTQYF
14 | few | TRBJ2-1 | TRBV29-1 | CSVDRVAEKDEQFF
15 | . | TRBJ2-1 | TRBV29-1 | CSVEDQGGTYNEQFF